This TCR beta chain was recovered during a study of cytomegalovirus exposure and HLA in healthy donors. Study observations and caveats: Among donors in an Asian-associated ancestry cluster, a later analysis reportedly found fewer N-insertions than the approximately 700-donor mean.

The primer mix had 60 Vbeta and 13 Jbeta primers. TCRdb's copy holds only in-frame clones and misses some; the assay was immunoSEQ multiplex PCR. The sample carries some 180,000 clones, around 75% recorded once. This clone was recorded once. Its antigen is still unknown. From germline, CDR1 is SGHTA and CDR2 FQGTGA. Between the trimmed V and J ends, which lost 4 bases and 2 bases, there was a span of 15 bases. CDR3 length: 17 residues. J is TRBJ2-6 and V is TRBV7-3, with D perhaps matching TRBD2 (5 bases). This TCR derives from a male donor in good health and CMV-seronegative. Sequencing was carried out using PBMCs. In DNA, the CDR3 is TGTGCCAGCAGCTCCAACGGGGAGACTGCTGGGGCCAACGTCCTGACTTTC. Residues: CASSSNGETAGANVLTF.